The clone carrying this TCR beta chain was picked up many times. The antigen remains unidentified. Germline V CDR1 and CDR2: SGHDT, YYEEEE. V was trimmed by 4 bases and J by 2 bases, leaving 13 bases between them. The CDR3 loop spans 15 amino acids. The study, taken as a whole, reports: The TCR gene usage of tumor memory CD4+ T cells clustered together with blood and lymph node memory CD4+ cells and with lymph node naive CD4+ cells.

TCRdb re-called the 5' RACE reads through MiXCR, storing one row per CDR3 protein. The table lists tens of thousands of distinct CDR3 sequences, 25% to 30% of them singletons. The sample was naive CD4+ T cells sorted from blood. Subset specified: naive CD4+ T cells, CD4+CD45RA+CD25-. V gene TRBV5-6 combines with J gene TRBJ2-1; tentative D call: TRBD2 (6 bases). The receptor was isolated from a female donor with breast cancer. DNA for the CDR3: TGTGCCAGCAGCCCCCCCGCGGGGCCCTACAATGAGCAGTTCTTC. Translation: CASSPPAGPYNEQFF.